These 20 T cell receptor beta chains came from one sample sequenced in a study of blood T cells in healthy people across ages. A second PCR, run for about 7 to 11 cycles, used a sample-barcoded 5' primer plus a J-beta primer mix. TCRdb re-called the 5' RACE reads with MiXCR, one entry per CDR3 protein. The sample carries roughly 800,000 distinct CDR3 sequences, around 24% recorded once. The data also belong to a second study, concerning T cells of mothers and their children.

Specimen: blood. The origin of the receptors is a boy younger than 18 in good health.

As DNA, the CDR3 is TGCAGCGTTGTGGGCAGCCGGGCGTTCGAGGAGCAGTACTTC. This translates into CSVVGSRAFEEQYF. The chain carries TRBV29-1 and TRBJ2-7; no clear D. CDR1 is SQVTM, CDR2 ANQGSEA, per germline. The CDR3 spans 14 residues. V was pared by 4 bases and J by 7 bases, with 20 bases between.

This clonotype was recorded at least ten times. The chain uses TRBV7-3 and TRBJ2-5, with TRBD2 matching over 7 bases. V was pared by 3 bases and J by 5 bases, with 3 bases of the junction left unmatched. CDR1 and CDR2 (germline): SGHTA, FQGTGA. This CDR3 is built from 13 residues. The CDR3 region is CASSFLGGETQYF. CDR3 coding DNA: TGTGCCAGCAGCTTCTTGGGGGGGGAGACCCAGTACTTC.

This chain joins TRBV27 and TRBJ1-1; 8 positions agree with TRBD1. This CDR3 is built from 15 residues. Trimming at V came to 5 bases and at J to 3 bases, leaving 8 bases not matched to a gene. Germline values: CDR1 MNHEY, CDR2 SMNVEV (reference sequence). The chain's CDR3 is CASSRDRGRDTEAFF. The CDR3 bases are TGTGCCAGCAGTCGAGACAGGGGCCGAGACACTGAAGCTTTCTTT.

V is TRBV20-1 and J is TRBJ1-2; D is unresolved. CDR1 is DFQATT, CDR2 SNEGSKA, per germline (reference sequence). The CDR3 consists of 14 residues. Trimming took off 0 bases at V and 7 bases at J, with 15 bases between the two ends. CDR3 in DNA: TGCAGTGCTAGAGATGAGGGCCCAACCGGTGGCTACACCTTC. This translates into CSARDEGPTGGYTF.

This chain joins TRBV6-6 and TRBJ2-7; the D is unclear. Germline CDR1 is MNHNY and CDR2 is SVGAGI (reference sequence). The CDR3 is 14 amino acids. V shed 5 bases and J shed 5 bases, with 16 bases lying between them. The chain's CDR3 is CASSEEFARNEQYF. CDR3 in DNA: TGTGCCAGCAGTGAGGAGTTTGCGAGGAACGAGCAGTACTTC.

As to this clonotype: At one end the junction does not follow the germline gene, possibly because of a read error. The chain couples TRBV5-1 to TRBJ2-1; 10 bases are shared with TRBD2. The CDR3 runs to 19 residues. Germline assignment: CDR1 SGHRS and CDR2 YFSETQ. The CDR3 protein is CAGSLGSSGGSSSYNEQFF. CDR3 coding DNA: TGCGCCGGCAGCTTGGGATCTAGCGGGGGCAGTAGCTCCTACAATGAGCAGTTCTTC. The complete variable domain, with remaining parts taken from reference TRBV5-1 and TRBJ2-1, reads KAGVTQTPRYLIKTRGQQVTLSCSPISGHRSVSWYQQTPGQGLQFLFEYFSETQRNKGNFPGRFSGRQFSNSRSEMNVSTLELGDSALYLCAGSLGSSGGSSSYNEQFFGPGTRLTVL.

The table lists this clonotype with a few counts. The genes are TRBV9 and TRBJ2-2, with 13 bases that match TRBD2. V lost 3 bases to trimming and J lost 4 bases; unmatched junction nucleotides: 18. The CDR3 has 21 residues. CDR1 and CDR2 from the germline V gene are SGDLS and YYNGEE. The CDR3 region is CASSGRLAGGRETASTGELFF. CDR3 DNA: TGTGCCAGCAGCGGAAGACTAGCGGGGGGTCGCGAAACAGCGAGCACCGGGGAGCTGTTTTTT.

The chain recombines TRBV20-1 with TRBJ2-5; unclear D gene. Judging by the DNA end, TRBJ2-7 fits better; the J call may be wrong. Germline loops: CDR1 DFQATT, CDR2 SNEGSKA (reference sequence). The CDR3 covers 12 residues. The CDR3 region has the DNA TGCAGTGCTAGAGGCGGTACCTACGAGCAGTACTTC. Residues: CSARGGTYEQYF.

V gene TRBV20-1 combines with J gene TRBJ1-4, with a weak D call TRBD1 (5 bases). There are 15 residues in the CDR3. From germline, CDR1 is DFQATT and CDR2 SNEGSKA (reference sequence). Trimming shortened V by 0 bases and J by 7 bases, and 15 bases separated the two germline ends. The CDR3 DNA reads TGCAGTGCTAGAGATCCACGGCAGGGAGTTGAAAAACTGTTTTTT. Its translation: CSARDPRQGVEKLFF.

This clonotype appeared a few times. The chain has TRBV7-2 and TRBJ2-1; D may correspond to TRBD1 or TRBD2 (5 bases each). This CDR3 contains 18 residues. Germline assignment: CDR1 SGHTA and CDR2 FQGNSA. Trimming left V 3 bases short and J 1 base short, with 19 bases between. The CDR3 bases are TGTGCCAGCAGCTTGACGGACTCTTTATGGGGGTCCTACAATGAGCAGTTCTTC. It codes for CASSLTDSLWGSYNEQFF.

This clonotype was detected only a few times. This rearrangement joins TRBV3-1 to TRBJ1-1, with 10 bases fitting TRBD1. Losses at the gene ends were 3 bases for V and 8 bases for J; bases not matched to a gene: 6. Germline V gene data show CDR1 as LGHDT and CDR2 as YNNKEL (reference sequence). This CDR3 has 14 residues. The DNA of the CDR3 is TGTGCCAGCAGCCAGGGACAGGGGAGGGGAGAAGCTTTCTTT. It translates to CASSQGQGRGEAFF.

The table lists this clonotype with a few counts. The chain employs TRBV2 and TRBJ2-1; D is perhaps TRBD1 or TRBD2 (6 bases each). V lost 7 bases to trimming and J lost 10 bases, with 17 bases between them. The CDR3 runs to 13 residues. Germline V gives CDR1 SNHLY, CDR2 FYNNEI. CDR3: CASTPTGAGEQFF. In nucleotides, the CDR3 is TGTGCCAGCACCCCCACGGGGGCAGGGGAGCAGTTCTTC. Supplemented by reference TRBV2 and TRBJ2-1, the full variable domain reads EPEVTQTPSHQVTQMGQEVILRCVPISNHLYFYWYRQILGQKVEFLVSFYNNEISEKSEIFDDQFSVERPDGSNFTLKIRSTKLEDSAMYFCASTPTGAGEQFFGPGTRLTVL.

The chain combines TRBV30 with TRBJ2-7; no reliable D call. The CDR3 sequence is 14 residues long. Germline V gene data show CDR1 as GTSNPN and CDR2 as SVGIG (reference sequence). Deletions cut 2 bases from V and 0 bases from J, with 11 bases between. The chain's CDR3 is CAWSPIVPSYEQYF. DNA for the CDR3: TGTGCCTGGAGTCCGATAGTGCCCTCCTACGAGCAGTACTTC. Combining the CDR3 with reference TRBV30 and TRBJ2-7 gives the whole variable domain SQTIHQWPATLVQPVGSPLSLECTVEGTSNPNLYWYRQAAGRGLQLLFYSVGIGQISSEVPQNLSASRPQDRQFILSSKKLLLSDSGFYLCAWSPIVPSYEQYFGPGTRLTVT.

This clonotype has only one observation. This chain joins TRBV6-5 and TRBJ1-2; TRBD1 is a possible D gene (5 bases). Germline V gives CDR1 MNHEY, CDR2 SVGAGI. The V and J ends lost 0 bases and 4 bases respectively, with 12 bases between them. The CDR3 runs to 15 residues. The CDR3 region is CASSYSRGEAYGYTF. In DNA form, the CDR3 reads TGTGCCAGCAGTTACTCGAGGGGAGAAGCCTATGGCTACACCTTC.

The CDR3 nucleotides are TGCAGTGCTAAAACTAGCGGGGTAGCCAAAAACATTCAGTACTTC. This translates into CSAKTSGVAKNIQYF. V and J are TRBV20-1 and TRBJ2-4, with 10 bases matching TRBD2. Per germline, CDR1 DFQATT and CDR2 SNEGSKA (reference sequence). The CDR3 is 15 residues long. V was clipped by 4 bases and J by 0 bases; unmatched bases: 3.

V gene TRBV2 combines with J gene TRBJ2-5, with 10 bases lining up with TRBD1. The CDR3 has 12 amino acids. Unmatched junction bases numbered 4, after V lost 11 bases and J lost 4 bases. Germline V gene lookup returns CDR1 SNHLY and CDR2 FYNNEI. This CDR3 is CAGQGGGETQYF. CDR3 coding DNA: TGTGCCGGACAGGGGGGGGGAGAGACCCAGTACTTC.

J is TRBJ1-1 and V is TRBV12-3 or TRBV12-4; D is possibly TRBD1 (5 bases). This CDR3 is 12 amino acids long. Trimming took 5 bases from V and 10 from J, leaving 14 bases between them. CDR3: CASSRSGTRAFF. DNA for the CDR3: TGTGCCAGCAGTCGATCCGGGACGCGAGCTTTCTTT.

This clonotype was counted only a few times. The CDR3 loop reads CSASGTSRGDTQYF. The CDR3 nucleotides are TGCAGTGCTTCCGGGACCTCGAGGGGAGATACGCAGTATTTT. The J gene is TRBJ2-3, the V gene TRBV20-1; tentatively, D is TRBD1 or TRBD2 (5 bases each). CDR3 length: 14 residues. Looked up from germline, CDR1 is DFQATT and CDR2 is SNEGSKA (reference sequence). Trimming stripped 5 bases from V and 5 bases from J, with 17 bases between.

The V and J genes are TRBV4-3 and TRBJ1-1; D uncertain. Germline CDR1 reads LGHNA; CDR2 reads YSLEER. V lost 0 bases, J lost 6 bases, and 8 bases lay in between. The CDR3 contains 13 residues. The CDR3: CASSQDLGPEAFF. CDR3 DNA sequence: TGCGCCAGCAGCCAAGATCTTGGGCCTGAAGCTTTCTTT.

The rearrangement uses TRBV2 and TRBJ2-5; possible D gene TRBD1, 5 bases. The germline V gene encodes CDR1 SNHLY and CDR2 FYNNEI. Trimming stripped 6 bases from V and 8 bases from J, with 25 bases between. The CDR3 runs 16 residues. DNA of the CDR3: TGTGCCAGCAGAAAAGTGATTCTCGAAAGGGGAATAACCCAGTACTTC. Amino acid sequence: CASRKVILERGITQYF.